This T cell receptor (beta chain) appears in the sequencing data of a study of somatic mutations in cytotoxic T cells in rheumatoid arthritis. Produced via immunoSEQ multiplex PCR; TCRdb's table is partial and in-frame only. The sample includes approximately 14,000 clones, 65% to 75% of them seen just once. The ends were cut back, 3 bases at V and 0 bases at J, with 3 bases in the middle. From germline, CDR1 is SQVTM and CDR2 ANQGSEA. This CDR3 contains 11 residues. Sequencing was carried out using CD8+ T cells sorted from blood. The rearrangement links TRBV29-1 to TRBJ2-7; D not certain. The TCR was taken from an adult with rheumatoid arthritis. In DNA form, the CDR3 reads TGCAGCGTTGACAACTCCTACGAGCAGTACTTC. It codes for CSVDNSYEQYF.